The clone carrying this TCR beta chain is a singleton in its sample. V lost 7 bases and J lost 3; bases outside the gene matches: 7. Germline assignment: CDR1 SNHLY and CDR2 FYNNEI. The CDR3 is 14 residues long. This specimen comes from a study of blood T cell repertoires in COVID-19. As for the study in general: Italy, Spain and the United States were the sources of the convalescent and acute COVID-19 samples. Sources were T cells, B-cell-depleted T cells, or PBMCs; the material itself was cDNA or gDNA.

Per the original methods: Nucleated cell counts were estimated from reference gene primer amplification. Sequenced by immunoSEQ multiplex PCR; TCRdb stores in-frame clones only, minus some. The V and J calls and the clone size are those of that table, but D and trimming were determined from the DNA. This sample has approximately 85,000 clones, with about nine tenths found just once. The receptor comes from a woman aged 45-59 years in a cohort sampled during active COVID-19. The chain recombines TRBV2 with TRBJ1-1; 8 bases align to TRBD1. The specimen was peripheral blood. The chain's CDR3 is CASNGQGMYTEAFF. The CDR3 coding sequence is TGTGCCAGCAACGGACAGGGTATGTACACTGAAGCTTTCTTT.